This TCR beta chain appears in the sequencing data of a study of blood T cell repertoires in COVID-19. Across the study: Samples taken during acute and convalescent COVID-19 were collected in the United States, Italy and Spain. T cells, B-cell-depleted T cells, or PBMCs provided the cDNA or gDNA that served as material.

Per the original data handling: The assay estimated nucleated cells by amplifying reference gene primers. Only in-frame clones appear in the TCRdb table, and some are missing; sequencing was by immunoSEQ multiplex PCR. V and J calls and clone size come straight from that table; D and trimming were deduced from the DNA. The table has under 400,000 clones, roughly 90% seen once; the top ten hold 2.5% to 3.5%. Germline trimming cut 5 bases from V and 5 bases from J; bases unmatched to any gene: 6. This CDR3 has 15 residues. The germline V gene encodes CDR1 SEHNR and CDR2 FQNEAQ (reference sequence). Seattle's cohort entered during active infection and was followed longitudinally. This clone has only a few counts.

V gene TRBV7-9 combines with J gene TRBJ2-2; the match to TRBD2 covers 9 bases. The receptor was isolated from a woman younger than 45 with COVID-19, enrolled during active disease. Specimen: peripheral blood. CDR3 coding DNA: TGTGCCAGCAGCCGCGCTCTAGCGGGGACCGGGGAGCTGTTTTTT. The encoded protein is CASSRALAGTGELFF. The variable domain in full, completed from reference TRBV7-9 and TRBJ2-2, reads DTGVSQNPRHKITKRGQNVTFRCDPISEHNRLYWYRQTLGQGPEFLTYFQNEAQLEKSRLLSDRFSAERPKGSFSTLEIQRTEQGDSAMYLCASSRALAGTGELFFGEGSRLTVL.